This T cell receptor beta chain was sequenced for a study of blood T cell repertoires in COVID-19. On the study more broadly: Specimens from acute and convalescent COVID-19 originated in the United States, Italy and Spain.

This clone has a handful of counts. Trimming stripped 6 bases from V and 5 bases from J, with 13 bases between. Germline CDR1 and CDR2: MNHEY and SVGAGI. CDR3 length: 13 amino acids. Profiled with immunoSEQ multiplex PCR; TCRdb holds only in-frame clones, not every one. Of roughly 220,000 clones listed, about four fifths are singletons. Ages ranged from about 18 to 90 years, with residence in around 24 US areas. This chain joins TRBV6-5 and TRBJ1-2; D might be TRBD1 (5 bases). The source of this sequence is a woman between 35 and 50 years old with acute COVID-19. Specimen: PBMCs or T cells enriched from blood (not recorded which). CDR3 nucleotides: TGTGCCAGCAGACCACAGGACCATTATGGCTACACCTTC. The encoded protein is CASRPQDHYGYTF.